This TCR beta chain was obtained from a study of shared clonotypes between healthy human individuals. Germline CDR1 reads SGHRS; CDR2 reads YFSETQ. V shed 0 bases and J shed 0 bases, with 9 bases lying between them. CDR3 length: 15 amino acids. The assay ran at deep level. Genomic DNA of each subset was evenly split across several immunoSEQ plates. Authors' data handling: Junction-only sequences without quality scores were provided by ImmunoSEQ, so filtering was different. This table comes from immunoSEQ multiplex PCR, and its TCRdb copy is limited to in-frame clones, with some not included. The V and J calls and clone size come from that table; D and trimming were worked out from the DNA. The sample includes over 2 million clones, 90% to 95% of them seen just once.

The rearrangement joins TRBV5-1 to TRBJ1-1; D uncertain. This TCR was recovered from a man between 18 and 29 years old in good health. Sequencing input: naive CD4+ T cells sorted from blood. Subset of the sample: CD45RA+ positively selected. The CDR3 reads CASSLAPDMNTEAFF. DNA for the CDR3: TGCGCCAGCAGCTTGGCCCCAGATATGAACACTGAAGCTTTCTTT. Complete variable domain (other parts from reference TRBV5-1 and TRBJ1-1): KAGVTQTPRYLIKTRGQQVTLSCSPISGHRSVSWYQQTPGQGLQFLFEYFSETQRNKGNFPGRFSGRQFSNSRSEMNVSTLELGDSALYLCASSLAPDMNTEAFFGQGTRLTVV.